This T cell receptor beta chain derives from a study of cytomegalovirus exposure and HLA in healthy donors. Primers included in the PCR were 60 Vbeta and 13 Jbeta primers. Measured with immunoSEQ multiplex PCR; TCRdb has only the in-frame clones, and not every one. This sample has about 160,000 clones, with roughly four fifths found just once. The source of this sequence is a woman between 45 and 65 years old in good health and CMV-seronegative. The specimen sequenced was PBMCs.

The CDR3 protein is CASSLGGGRFATEAFF. As DNA, the CDR3 is TGTGCCAGCAGCTTAGGGGGGGGCCGGTTTGCCACTGAAGCTTTCTTT. The chain employs TRBV7-3 and TRBJ1-1; a weak D match, TRBD1 (6 bases). Germline CDR1 and CDR2: SGHTA and FQGTGA. The CDR3 is made up of 16 amino acids. The V gene lost 2 bases and the J gene lost 4 bases, with 17 bases spanning the gap.